The rows below give T cell receptor beta chains drawn from one sample of a study of cytomegalovirus exposure and HLA in healthy donors. Libraries were prepared by immunoSEQ multiplex PCR; TCRdb keeps only in-frame clonotypes and omits some of them. The sample holds approximately 86,000 clones, approximately 70% seen once. Sequences were obtained from PBMCs. The receptors here all came from a man aged 60 to 75 in good health and CMV-seronegative. CDR3s include the opening cysteine and the closing phenylalanine or tryptophan. D genes are given only for firm matches. Some rows have no size entry. The others give once, few or many, or a class for an expanded clone.

v_call,d_call,j_call,cdr3_length,clone_size,cdr3_aa,cdr3_nt
TRBV14,-,TRBJ2-7,15,-,CASSQGRLGIDEQYF,TGTGCCAGCAGCCAAGGTAGACTAGGAATCGACGAGCAGTACTTC
TRBV30,TRBD1,TRBJ1-2,15,-,CAWSVGDRGYYGYTF,TGTGCCTGGAGTGTTGGGGACAGAGGCTACTATGGCTACACCTTC
TRBV7-2,-,TRBJ1-6,16,-,CASSLRVGAGDSPLHF,TGTGCCAGCAGCTTAAGAGTGGGGGCTGGGGATTCACCCCTCCACTTT
TRBV6-1,-,TRBJ2-3,15,few,CASSGQGLSTDTQYF,TGTGCCAGCAGTGGGCAGGGACTTAGCACAGATACGCAGTATTTT
TRBV5-1,-,TRBJ1-1,14,few,CASSKGEQNTEAFF,TGCGCCAGCAGTAAGGGGGAACAGAACACTGAAGCTTTCTTT
TRBV5-1,-,TRBJ1-1,15,-,CASSELWGLNTEAFF,TGCGCCAGCAGCGAGCTGTGGGGGCTGAACACTGAAGCTTTCTTT
TRBV6-5,-,TRBJ1-4,14,-,CASSYGGGNEKLFF,TGTGCCAGCAGTTACGGGGGGGGAAATGAAAAACTGTTTTTT
TRBV28,-,TRBJ1-1,16,-,CASSFPRQGSNTEAFF,TGTGCCAGCAGTTTCCCCCGGCAGGGTTCGAACACTGAAGCTTTCTTT
TRBV7-9,TRBD1,TRBJ2-7,14,-,CASSPMTGGYEQYF,TGTGCCAGCAGCCCAATGACAGGGGGCTATGAGCAGTACTTC
TRBV11-2,TRBD1,TRBJ1-2,16,few,CASSPSGDRGNYGYTF,TGTGCCAGCAGCCCAAGCGGGGACAGGGGAAACTATGGCTACACCTTC
TRBV4-1,TRBD1,TRBJ2-7,15,-,CASSRPGTGTYEQYF,TGCGCCAGCAGCCGTCCCGGGACAGGAACCTACGAGCAGTACTTC
TRBV5-1,-,TRBJ2-3,16,-,CASSLEGARITDTQYF,TGCGCCAGCAGCTTGGAAGGGGCGCGAATCACAGATACGCAGTATTTT
TRBV29-1,TRBD2,TRBJ2-3,19,-,CSVEDRAIGPSGSTDTQYF,TGCAGCGTTGAAGACCGAGCTATCGGGCCTAGCGGGAGTACAGATACGCAGTATTTT
TRBV5-1,TRBD2,TRBJ2-1,17,once,CASRGTSRASSYNEQFF,TGCGCCAGCAGAGGGACTAGCAGAGCGTCGTCCTACAATGAGCAGTTCTTC
TRBV7-2,-,TRBJ1-1,15,-,CASSLVGGSSTEAFF,TGTGCCAGCAGCTTAGTGGGAGGGTCGAGCACTGAAGCTTTCTTT
TRBV7-2,-,TRBJ1-2,13,-,CASSLQQGDGYTF,TGTGCCAGCAGCTTACAACAGGGAGACGGCTACACCTTC
TRBV6-1,TRBD2,TRBJ2-5,12,-,CASSPLAGGRYF,TGTGCCAGCAGTCCCTTAGCGGGGGGGCGGTACTTC
TRBV29-1,TRBD2,TRBJ2-2,15,-,CSVEIGLAGAGELFF,TGCAGCGTGGAGATCGGACTAGCGGGAGCTGGGGAGCTGTTTTTT
TRBV7-2,-,TRBJ2-7,12,few,CASSPGQYEQYF,TGTGCCAGCAGTCCTGGACAGTACGAGCAGTACTTC
TRBV11-2,TRBD1,TRBJ2-5,13,once,CASSQGATETQYF,TGTGCCAGCAGCCAGGGGGCCACAGAGACCCAGTACTTC
TRBV6-5,-,TRBJ1-1,15,-,CASSYRGRGRTEAFF,TGTGCCAGCAGTTACAGGGGTCGGGGGAGGACTGAAGCTTTCTTT
TRBV7-2,-,TRBJ1-4,15,-,CASSLDRATNEKLFF,TGTGCCAGCAGCTTAGACAGGGCAACTAATGAAAAACTGTTTTTT
TRBV28,-,TRBJ2-4,12,-,CASSLGGGIQYF,TGTGCCAGCAGTTTAGGGGGCGGCATTCAGTACTTC
TRBV6-6,TRBD1,TRBJ1-5,14,-,CASNNRGSNQPQHF,TGTGCCAGCAATAACAGGGGCTCCAATCAGCCCCAGCATTTT
TRBV27,-,TRBJ2-7,15,once,CASSLSWDKAYEQYF,TGTGCCAGCAGTTTATCCTGGGACAAAGCCTACGAGCAGTACTTC
TRBV28,TRBD2,TRBJ2-7,14,once,CASSLSGNPPEQYF,TGTGCCAGCAGCCTGAGCGGGAACCCTCCCGAGCAGTACTTC
TRBV30,TRBD1,TRBJ2-7,15,-,CAWSAWDSSTYEQYF,TGTGCCTGGAGTGCCTGGGACAGCTCAACCTACGAGCAGTACTTC
TRBV5-4,TRBD2,TRBJ2-5,13,-,CASSLGLEETQYF,TGTGCCAGCAGCCTTGGACTAGAAGAGACCCAGTACTTC
TRBV2,-,TRBJ2-5,12,once,CASSERLETQYF,TGTGCCAGCAGTGAGAGGTTAGAGACCCAGTACTTC
TRBV30,-,TRBJ2-3,12,-,CAWSVAGETQYF,TGTGCCTGGAGTGTGGCGGGTGAGACGCAGTATTTT
TRBV5-1,-,TRBJ1-6,16,-,CASSLSGRGPDSPLHF,TGCGCCAGCAGCTTAAGCGGGCGTGGACCAGATTCACCCCTCCACTTT
TRBV19,TRBD1,TRBJ1-2,13,-,CASSRDRVSGYTF,TGTGCCAGTAGTCGGGACAGGGTCTCTGGCTACACCTTC
TRBV11-2,TRBD2,TRBJ2-4,14,-,CASSAMTSGGGRYF,TGTGCCAGCAGCGCTATGACTAGCGGGGGGGGGAGGTACTTC
TRBV7-9,-,TRBJ1-2,14,-,CASSLSGQNYGYTF,TGTGCCAGCAGCTTATCTGGACAGAACTATGGCTACACCTTC
TRBV10-1,-,TRBJ2-7,11,-,CARYTSYEQYF,TGCGCCAGATACACCTCCTACGAGCAGTACTTC
TRBV28,TRBD2,TRBJ2-7,15,-,CASSLVAGEPLEQYF,TGTGCCAGCAGTTTAGTGGCGGGAGAGCCCCTCGAGCAGTACTTC